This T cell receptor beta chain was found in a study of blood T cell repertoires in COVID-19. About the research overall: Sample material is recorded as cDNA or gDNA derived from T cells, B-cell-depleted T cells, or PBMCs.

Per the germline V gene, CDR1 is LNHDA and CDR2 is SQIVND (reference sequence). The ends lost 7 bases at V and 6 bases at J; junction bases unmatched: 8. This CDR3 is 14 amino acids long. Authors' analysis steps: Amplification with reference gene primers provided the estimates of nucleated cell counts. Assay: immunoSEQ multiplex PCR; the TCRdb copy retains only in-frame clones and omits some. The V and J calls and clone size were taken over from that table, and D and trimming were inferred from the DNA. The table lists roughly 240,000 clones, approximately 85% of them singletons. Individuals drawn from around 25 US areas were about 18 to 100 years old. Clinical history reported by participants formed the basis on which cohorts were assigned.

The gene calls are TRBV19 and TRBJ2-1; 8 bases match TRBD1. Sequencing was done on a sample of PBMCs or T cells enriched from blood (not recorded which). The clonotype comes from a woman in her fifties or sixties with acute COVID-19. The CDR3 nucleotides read TGTGCCAGTAAGCCGGGACAGGTCTCCAATGAGCAGTTCTTC. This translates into CASKPGQVSNEQFF.